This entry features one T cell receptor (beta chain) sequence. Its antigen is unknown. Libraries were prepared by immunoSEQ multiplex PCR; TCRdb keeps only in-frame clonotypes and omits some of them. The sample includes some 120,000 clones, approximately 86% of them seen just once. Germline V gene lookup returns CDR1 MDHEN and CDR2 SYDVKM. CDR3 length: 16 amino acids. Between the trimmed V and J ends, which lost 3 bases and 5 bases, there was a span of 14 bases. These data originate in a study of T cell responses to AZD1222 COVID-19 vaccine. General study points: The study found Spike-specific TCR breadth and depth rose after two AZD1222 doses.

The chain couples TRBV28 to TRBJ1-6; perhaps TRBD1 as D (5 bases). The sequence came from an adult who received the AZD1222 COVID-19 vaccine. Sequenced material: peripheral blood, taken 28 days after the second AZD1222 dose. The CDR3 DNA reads TGTGCCAGCAGTTTCGGTCGCCAGGGCAATAATTCACCCCTCCACTTT. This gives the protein CASSFGRQGNNSPLHF.